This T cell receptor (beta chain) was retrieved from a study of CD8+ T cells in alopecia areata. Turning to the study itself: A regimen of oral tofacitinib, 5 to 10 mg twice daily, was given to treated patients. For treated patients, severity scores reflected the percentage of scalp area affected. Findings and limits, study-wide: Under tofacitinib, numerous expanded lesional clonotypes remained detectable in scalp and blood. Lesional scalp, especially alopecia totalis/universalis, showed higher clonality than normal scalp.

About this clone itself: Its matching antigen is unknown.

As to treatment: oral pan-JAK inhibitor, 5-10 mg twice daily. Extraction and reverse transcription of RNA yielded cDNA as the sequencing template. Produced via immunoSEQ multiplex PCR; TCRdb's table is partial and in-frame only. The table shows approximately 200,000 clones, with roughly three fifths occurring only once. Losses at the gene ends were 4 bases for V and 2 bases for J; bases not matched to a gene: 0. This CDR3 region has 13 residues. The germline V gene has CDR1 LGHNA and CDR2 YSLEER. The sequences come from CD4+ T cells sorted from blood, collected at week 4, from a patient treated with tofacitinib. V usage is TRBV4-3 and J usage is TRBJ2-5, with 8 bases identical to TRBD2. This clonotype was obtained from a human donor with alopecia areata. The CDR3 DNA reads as TGCGCCAGCAGCCCTAGCGGGCAAGAGACCCAGTACTTC. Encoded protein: CASSPSGQETQYF.